The 26 T cell receptor delta chains reported below all come from one sample, sequenced in a study of gamma-delta chains in newborns, infants, children. TCRdb reran clone calling via CATT on the reads. The sample records roughly 7,900 delta-chain clones, roughly 3.5% being singletons. Sequencing was done on a sample of blood. The receptors shown here come from a child who was a newborn, infant or young child, either healthy, febrile or measles-vaccinated (not recorded which).

This clone showed up just a few times. TCRdb's protein for this DNA is that of a much larger clone and differs from the translation at residue 9, likely a read error; the protein shown is the DNA translation. The CDR3 DNA sequence: TGTGCCTGTGACACCGTGGGCTCCAGGGACACCCGACAGATGTTTTTC. This translates into CACDTVGSRDTRQMFF. The chain is built from TRDV2 and TRDJ3; D gene ambiguous. Germline V CDR1 and CDR2: GEAIGNYY, EKD. The CDR3 extends over 16 amino acids.

This clone turned up a few times. This could be a read error, since a much larger clone is one nucleotide away. V and J are TRDV2 and TRDJ3, with 8 nucleotides matching TRDD3. This CDR3 region has 19 residues. Germline V lookup: CDR1 GEAIGNYY, CDR2 EKD. Germline trimming cut 4 bases from V and 0 bases from J; bases unmatched to any gene: 10. The CDR3 protein is CACDPAGGPSSWDTRQMFF. The CDR3 nucleotides are TGTGCCTGTGATCCTGCTGGGGGACCAAGCTCCTGGGACACCCGACAGATGTTTTTC.

This clone turned up a few times. Within the sample, other DNA sequences also encode this same CDR3. V and J are TRDV2 and TRDJ3; D uncertain. CDR1 is GEAIGNYY, CDR2 EKD, per germline. The V gene lost 1 base and the J gene lost 0 bases, with 15 bases spanning the gap. The CDR3 is 19 residues long. CDR3 loop: CACDTGDIRSSWDTRQMFF. In DNA, the CDR3 is TGTGCCTGTGACACGGGAGATATAAGGAGCTCCTGGGACACCCGACAGATGTTTTTC.

This clone is termed medium-sized. Other DNA sequences in the same sample also yield this CDR3. The rearrangement links TRDV2 to TRDJ3, with D maybe TRDD3 (6 bases). Trimming removed 2 bases from V and 0 bases from J, with 13 bases in between. There are 18 residues in the CDR3. Germline values: CDR1 GEAIGNYY, CDR2 EKD. CDR3 protein: CACDKPGDVSWDTRQMFF. CDR3 sequence (DNA): TGTGCCTGTGACAAGCCTGGGGACGTCTCCTGGGACACCCGACAGATGTTTTTC.

This clone has a handful of counts. A much larger clone lies one base from this, so it may be a read error. The genes are TRDV2 and TRDJ3; D possibly corresponds to TRDD3 (6 bases). This CDR3 has 19 residues. Germline loops: CDR1 GEAIGNYY, CDR2 EKD. CDR3 protein: CARDTAMGAPSWDTRQMFF. CDR3 coding DNA: TGTGCCCGTGACACCGCGATGGGGGCTCCGTCCTGGGACACCCGACAGATGTTTTTC.

A remark on this clone: Given a far larger clone just one base away, this is likely a sequencing read error. The sample has other DNA sequences that encode this CDR3 too. The CDR3 nucleotides are TGTGCCTGTGACATACTGGGGGATTTGACAGCACAACTTTTCTTT. Protein: CACDILGDLTAQLFF. V usage is TRDV2 and J usage is TRDJ2; the match to TRDD3 covers 10 bases. The CDR3 length is 15 residues. Germline V gene data show CDR1 as GEAIGNYY and CDR2 as EKD.

This clone was detected a few times. A read error may be the cause here, since a much bigger clone is one base away. This chain joins TRDV2 and TRDJ3; 8 bases align to TRDD3. Losses at the gene ends were 3 bases for V and 0 bases for J; bases not matched to a gene: 9. This CDR3 has 19 residues. In germline, CDR1 is GEAIGNYY, CDR2 EKD. The CDR3 nucleotides are TGTGCCTGTGACTCTCTGGGGGAAGCTGCCTCCTGGGACACCCGACAGATGTTTTTC. Encoded protein: CACDSLGEAASWDTRQMFF.

Comments on this clone: Just one base apart from a much larger clone, this may be a read error. The sample has other DNA sequences that encode this CDR3 too. The chain is built from TRDV2 and TRDJ3; TRDD3 is a possible D gene (5 bases). With 3 bases removed from V and 3 bases from J, the gap between germline ends came to 11 bases. This CDR3 has 16 residues. Germline CDR1 is GEAIGNYY and CDR2 is EKD. CDR3 sequence: CACDPVGNWDTRQMFF. In DNA form, the CDR3 reads TGTGCCTGTGACCCCGTGGGGAACTGGGACACCCGACAGATGTTTTTC.

About this clone itself: The amino acid sequence in TCRdb belongs to a much larger clone and departs from this DNA's translation at residue 8, likely a sequencing read error; the sequence shown is translated from the DNA. This rearrangement joins TRDV2 to TRDJ3; 8 nucleotides match TRDD3. The CDR3 is 18 amino acids. The V gene's germline CDR1 is GEAIGNYY and CDR2 EKD. The V and J ends lost 3 bases and 3 bases, in that order; junction bases with no gene match: 9. The CDR3, as DNA: TGTGCCTGTGACGTACTGGGGGGTGTAAACTGGGACACCCGACAGATGTTTTTC. Its protein is CACDVLGGVNWDTRQMFF.

Note on this clone: The same CDR3 can be traced to other DNA sequences in this sample. The chain is built from TRDV2 and TRDJ3; a weak D match, TRDD3 (6 bases). Looked up from germline, CDR1 is GEAIGNYY and CDR2 is EKD. V gave up 0 bases and J gave up 0 bases, with 11 bases separating them. The CDR3 has 18 residues. CDR3 sequence: CACDTVGGGSWDTRQMFF. CDR3 DNA: TGTGCCTGTGACACCGTTGGGGGTGGCTCCTGGGACACCCGACAGATGTTTTTC.

This clone occurred a few times. This sequence is one base from a far larger clone and is likely a read error. V gene TRDV2 combines with J gene TRDJ1, with 11 bases identical to TRDD3. The CDR3 is 15 residues long. The germline gives CDR1 GEAIGNYY, CDR2 EKD. CDR3 amino acids: CACDTWGIRTDELIF. The CDR3 nucleotides read TGTGCCTGTGACACCTGGGGGATACGCACCGATGAACTCATCTTT.

This clone came up a few times. With a much larger clone just one base away, this may be a read error. Different DNA sequences within this sample yield the same CDR3. The chain couples TRDV2 to TRDJ1; 8 nucleotides agree with TRDD3. The CDR3 contains 13 residues. In germline, CDR1 is GEAIGNYY, CDR2 EKD. CDR3 sequence: CACDILGGDKLIF. In DNA form, the CDR3 reads TGTGCCTGTGACATACTGGGGGGCGATAAACTCATATTT.

As concerns this clone: This sequence may be a read error, since a much larger clone differs from it by one base. V and J are TRDV2 and TRDJ3, with 10 bases lining up with TRDD3. Germline values: CDR1 GEAIGNYY, CDR2 EKD. The CDR3 length is 20 residues. CDR3 nucleotide sequence: TGTGCCTGTGACACCGTACTGGGGGATCCCTCGACCTGGGACACCCGACAGGTGTTTTTC. Protein product: CACDTVLGDPSTWDTRQVFF.

In this sample, this clone turned up a few times. A read error may produce the germline difference seen at one junction end. The chain recombines TRDV2 with TRDJ3, with 10 bases identical to TRDD3. Germline CDR1 and CDR2: GEAIGNYY and EKD. This CDR3 has 18 residues. CDR3 DNA: TGTGCCAGTGACACCGGGGGATACGCGAGCTGGGACACCCGACAGATGTTTTTC. It codes for CASDTGGYASWDTRQMFF.

By share, this clone ranks as medium-sized (0.01 to 0.1%). Other DNA sequences in this sample translate to the same CDR3. V and J are TRDV2 and TRDJ3; 13 nucleotides line up with TRDD3. V was clipped by 1 base and J by 0 bases; unmatched bases: 5. CDR3 length equals 20 residues. From germline, CDR1 is GEAIGNYY and CDR2 EKD. The CDR3: CACDTYWGIRSSWDTRQMFF. In DNA form, the CDR3 reads TGTGCCTGTGACACGTACTGGGGGATACGGAGCTCCTGGGACACCCGACAGATGTTTTTC.

This clone has only a few counts. The chain combines TRDV1 with TRDJ2; TRDD2 matches at 9 bases. Per the germline V gene, CDR1 is TSWWSYY and CDR2 is QGS. This CDR3 has 18 amino acids. Trimming took 4 bases from V and 8 from J; bases not matched to a gene: 17. CDR3 loop: CALGGPSYLGICRAQLFF. The CDR3 DNA reads as TGTGCTCTTGGGGGGCCTTCCTACTTGGGGATATGTAGGGCACAACTCTTCTTT.

The V gene is TRDV2, the J gene TRDJ3; 7 bases agree with TRDD3. Trimming removed 0 bases from V and 6 bases from J; junction bases left unmatched: 10. CDR3 length: 18 residues. Germline V lookup: CDR1 GEAIGNYY, CDR2 EKD. The CDR3 DNA is TGTGCCTGTGACACCGCCGGGATACTAATCCCGGACACCCGACAGATGTTTTTC. Translation gives CACDTAGILIPDTRQMFF.

This clone is medium-sized (0.01 to 0.1%) by share. The chain links TRDV2 to TRDJ1, with D perhaps matching TRDD3 (6 bases). This CDR3 contains 14 residues. Trimming removed 0 bases at V and 1 base at J, with 8 bases between. CDR1 is GEAIGNYY, CDR2 EKD, per germline. Here the CDR3 reads CACDTWGVTDKLIF. CDR3 bases: TGTGCCTGTGACACCTGGGGGGTCACCGATAAACTCATCTTT.

This clone is labeled medium-sized. The rearrangement joins TRDV2 to TRDJ2, with 7 positions matching TRDD3. The CDR3 totals 17 residues. V trimming: 1 base; J trimming: 0 bases; junction bases outside the gene matches: 7. Germline V gene lookup returns CDR1 GEAIGNYY and CDR2 EKD. CDR3 sequence reads: CACDTLGVGALTAQLFF. CDR3 nucleotides: TGTGCCTGTGACACTCTGGGGGTTGGAGCTTTGACAGCACAACTCTTCTTT.

In this sample, this clone turned up a few times. The TCRdb protein fails to match the DNA translation at residue 9; the protein reported here was translated from the DNA. The gene calls are TRDV2 and TRDJ3; TRDD3 matches at 10 bases. Germline V gene data show CDR1 as GEAIGNYY and CDR2 as EKD. V lost 2 bases, J lost 0 bases, and 3 bases stayed unmatched. This CDR3 comprises 18 residues. CDR3 DNA sequence: TGTGCCTGTGACAAACTGGGGGATGCCTCCTGGGACACCCGACAGATGTTTTTC. It is translated as CACDKLGDASWDTRQMFF.

This clone came up a few times. The V and J genes are TRDV2 and TRDJ3; maybe TRDD3 (6 bases). Trimming cost V 1 base and J 0 bases, with 12 bases left between them. The CDR3 is 18 amino acids. Germline V lookup: CDR1 GEAIGNYY, CDR2 EKD. The CDR3 here is CACDTWGLRSWDTRQMFF. The CDR3 DNA follows: TGTGCCTGTGACACTTGGGGGCTGCGCTCCTGGGACACCCGACAGATGTTTTTC.

This clone was detected a few times. A far larger clone differs by one base, so this is likely a read error. Other DNA sequences in this sample translate to the same CDR3. The chain couples TRDV2 to TRDJ3; no clear D gene. CDR3 length equals 15 residues. Germline V gene sequence: CDR1 GEAIGNYY, CDR2 EKD. Between the trimmed V and J ends, which lost 3 bases and 4 bases, there was a span of 9 bases. CDR3 protein: CACDPVGWDTRQMFF. CDR3 coding DNA: TGTGCCTGTGACCCGGTAGGATGGGACACCCGACAGATGTTTTTC.

The sample holds a few counts of this clone. For this DNA, TCRdb reports the protein of a much larger clone, which diverges at residue 13, most likely from a read error; the protein presented here is translated directly from the DNA. V usage is TRDV2 and J usage is TRDJ3; TRDD3 agrees at 11 bases. The germline CDR1 and CDR2 sequences are GEAIGNYY and EKD. This CDR3 has 18 residues. The CDR3 region is CACDSLGDTSWDARQMFF. The CDR3, as DNA: TGTGCCTGTGACTCCCTGGGGGATACCTCCTGGGACGCCCGACAGATGTTTTTC.

The rearrangement uses TRDV2 and TRDJ3; 11 bases line up with TRDD3. The CDR3 loop spans 20 amino acids. In germline, CDR1 is GEAIGNYY, CDR2 EKD. V was clipped by 0 bases and J by 0 bases; unmatched bases: 6. For the CDR3, the DNA is TGTGCCTGTGACACCGTGGCACTGGGGGATAGCTCCTGGGACACCCGACAGATGTTTTTC. It encodes CACDTVALGDSSWDTRQMFF.

This clone is categorized as medium-sized (0.01 to 0.1%). The V call is TRDV2, the J call TRDJ3; 10 positions agree with TRDD3. V was clipped by 0 bases and J by 0 bases; unmatched bases: 7. The CDR3 is 20 amino acids. Germline loops: CDR1 GEAIGNYY, CDR2 EKD. The CDR3 spells CACDTVYWGIRSWDTRQMFF. The CDR3 bases are TGTGCCTGTGACACCGTATACTGGGGGATCCGCTCCTGGGACACCCGACAGATGTTTTTC.

This clone was counted only a few times. Other DNA sequences of this sample code for an identical CDR3. The V gene is TRDV2, the J gene TRDJ3; D possibly corresponds to TRDD3 (6 bases). CDR1 is GEAIGNYY, CDR2 EKD, per germline. Trimming removed 0 bases from V and 0 bases from J, with 11 bases in between. The length of the CDR3 is 18 residues. CDR3 bases: TGTGCCTGTGACACCTGGGGGTCAAGCTCCTGGGACACCCGACAGATGTTTTTC. Its translation: CACDTWGSSSWDTRQMFF.